This TCR beta chain stems from a study of radiation and T cells in renal cell carcinoma. Here immunoSEQ multiplex PCR was the method, and the copy in TCRdb shows in-frame clones only, minus some. The repertoire holds some 150,000 clones, 70% to 90% seen once, with 20% to 25% in the top ten. Comments on this clone: Its antigen remains unidentified.

Time point specified: baseline pretreatment blood. Treatment of the sample: 15 Gy SBRT to primary tumor, nephrectomy 4 weeks later. The tumor was a clear cell renal cell carcinoma. Regarding the study as a whole: Without pretreatment biopsies, baseline tumor clonotype presence was undetermined.

Per germline, CDR1 SGHTA and CDR2 FQGNSA. This CDR3 has 17 amino acids. V lost 5 bases and J lost 7, with 23 bases in between. The specimen was blood, collected from a patient whose treatment included radiotherapy and nephrectomy. The receptor was derived from a woman aged 45-65 years with renal cell carcinoma. J is TRBJ2-2 and V is TRBV7-2; weak D call: TRBD1 (5 bases). The CDR3 DNA sequence: TGTGCCAGCAGCCGTTCACCCGCGTCAGGGTTCATCGGGGAGCTGTTTTTT. Translating gives CASSRSPASGFIGELFF.